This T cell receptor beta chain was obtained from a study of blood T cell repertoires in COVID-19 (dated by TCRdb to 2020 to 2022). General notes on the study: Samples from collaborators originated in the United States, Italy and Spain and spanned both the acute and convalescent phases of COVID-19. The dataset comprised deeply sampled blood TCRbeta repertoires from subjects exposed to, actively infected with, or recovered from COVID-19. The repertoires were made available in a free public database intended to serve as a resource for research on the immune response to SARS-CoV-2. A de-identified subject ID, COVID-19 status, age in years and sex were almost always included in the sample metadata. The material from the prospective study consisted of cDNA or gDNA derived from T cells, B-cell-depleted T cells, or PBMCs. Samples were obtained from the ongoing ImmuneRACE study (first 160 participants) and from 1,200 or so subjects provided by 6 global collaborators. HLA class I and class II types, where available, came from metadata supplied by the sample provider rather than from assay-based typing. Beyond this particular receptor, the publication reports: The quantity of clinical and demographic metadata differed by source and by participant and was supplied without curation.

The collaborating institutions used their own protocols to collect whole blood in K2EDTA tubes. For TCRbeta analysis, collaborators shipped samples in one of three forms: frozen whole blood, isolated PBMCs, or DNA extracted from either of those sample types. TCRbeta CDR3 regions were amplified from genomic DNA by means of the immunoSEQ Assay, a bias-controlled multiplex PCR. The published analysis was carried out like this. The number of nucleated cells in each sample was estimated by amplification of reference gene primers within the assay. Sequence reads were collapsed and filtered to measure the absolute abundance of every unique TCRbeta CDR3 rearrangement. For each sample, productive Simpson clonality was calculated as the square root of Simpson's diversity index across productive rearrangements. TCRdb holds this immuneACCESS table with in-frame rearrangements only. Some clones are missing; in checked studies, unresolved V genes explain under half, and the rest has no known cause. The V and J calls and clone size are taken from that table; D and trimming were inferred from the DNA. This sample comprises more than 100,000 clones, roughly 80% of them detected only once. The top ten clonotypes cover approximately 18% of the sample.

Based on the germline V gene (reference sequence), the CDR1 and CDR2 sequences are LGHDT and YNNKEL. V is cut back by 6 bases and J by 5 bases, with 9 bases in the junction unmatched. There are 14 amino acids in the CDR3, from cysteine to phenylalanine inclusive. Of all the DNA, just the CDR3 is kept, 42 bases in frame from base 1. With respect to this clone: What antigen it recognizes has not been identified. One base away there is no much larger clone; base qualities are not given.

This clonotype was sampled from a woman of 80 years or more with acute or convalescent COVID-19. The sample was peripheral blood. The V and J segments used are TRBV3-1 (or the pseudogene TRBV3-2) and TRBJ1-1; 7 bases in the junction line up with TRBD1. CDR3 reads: CASRRRQGNTEAFF. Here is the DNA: TGTGCCAGCAGACGAAGACAGGGCAATACTGAAGCTTTCTTT.